This T cell receptor beta chain was recorded in a study of technical replicates of blood from several donors. This CDR3 region has 15 residues. CDR1 is SGHNT, CDR2 YYREEE, per germline (reference sequence). The V gene lost 3 bases and the J gene lost 4 bases, with 15 bases spanning the gap. This clone was seen a handful of times. The table came from immunoSEQ multiplex PCR; TCRdb's copy has only in-frame clones and leaves some out. The repertoire holds roughly 73,000 clones, with 90% to 95% as singletons. Specimen: T cells isolated from PBMCs. This clonotype was sampled from a human donor in good health. This chain links TRBV5-4 with TRBJ2-3, with a weak D call TRBD1 (7 bases). CDR3 loop: CASSSKGGGADTQYF. The CDR3 coding sequence is TGTGCCAGCAGCTCAAAAGGAGGGGGCGCAGATACGCAGTATTTT.